A selection of T cell receptor beta chains follows, all from one sample in a study of blood T cells in healthy people across ages. MiXCR, applied by TCRdb to the 5' RACE reads, yields one record per CDR3 protein. Of 1.2 million to 1.5 million distinct CDR3 sequences listed, 42% are singletons. Source material: blood. These receptors all come from a woman in her late teens or twenties in good health. The CDR3 runs from the conserved cysteine through the conserved F or W. A D gene is named only where the DNA matches it firmly. The size entry is marked missing in some rows and otherwise reads once, few, many or a size class.

CDR3 protein: CASSLAHSSGQETQYF
CDR3 DNA: TGTGCCAGCAGCTTAGCCCACTCTAGCGGCCAAGAGACCCAGTACTTC
D gene: TRBD2
V gene: TRBV7-2
J gene: TRBJ2-5
clone size: .

CDR3 protein: CASSVTGTGSEKLFF
CDR3 DNA: TGTGCCAGCAGTGTAACCGGGACAGGGAGTGAAAAACTGTTTTTT
D gene: TRBD1
V gene: TRBV6-5
J gene: TRBJ1-4
clone size: .

CDR3 protein: CASSLRQGASYEQYF
CDR3 DNA: TGCGCCAGCAGCTTGCGACAGGGGGCGTCCTACGAGCAGTACTTC
D gene: TRBD1
V gene: TRBV5-1
J gene: TRBJ2-7
clone size: .

CDR3 protein: CASAYVATEAFF
CDR3 DNA: TGTGCTAGTGCCTACGTTGCCACTGAAGCTTTCTTT
D gene: .
V gene: TRBV12-5
J gene: TRBJ1-1
clone size: many

CDR3 protein: CAISDGREVSYEQYF
CDR3 DNA: TGTGCCATCAGTGATGGGCGGGAGGTCTCCTACGAGCAGTACTTC
D gene: TRBD2
V gene: TRBV10-3
J gene: TRBJ2-7
clone size: .

CDR3 protein: CSARDATSAQETQYF
CDR3 DNA: TGCAGTGCTAGAGATGCAACTAGCGCTCAAGAGACCCAGTACTTC
D gene: TRBD2
V gene: TRBV20-1
J gene: TRBJ2-5
clone size: few

CDR3 protein: CASSLPREMGEQFF
CDR3 DNA: TGCGCCAGCAGCTTGCCCCGGGAAATGGGTGAGCAGTTCTTC
D gene: .
V gene: TRBV5-1
J gene: TRBJ2-1
clone size: .

CDR3 protein: CSARVSGTGGASPLHF
CDR3 DNA: TGCAGTGCTAGAGTCTCGGGCACAGGGGGGGCTTCACCCCTCCACTTT
D gene: TRBD1
V gene: TRBV20-1
J gene: TRBJ1-6
clone size: once

CDR3 protein: CASSSLGGSNEQFF
CDR3 DNA: TGTGCCAGCAGCTCACTAGGCGGGAGCAATGAGCAGTTCTTC
D gene: TRBD2
V gene: TRBV11-2
J gene: TRBJ2-1
clone size: .

CDR3 protein: CASSLVQGADSGYTF
CDR3 DNA: TGCGCCAGCAGCTTGGTCCAGGGGGCGGACTCTGGCTACACCTTC
D gene: TRBD1
V gene: TRBV5-1
J gene: TRBJ1-2
clone size: many

CDR3 protein: CASRSTGTYEQFF
CDR3 DNA: TGTGCCAGCAGGTCCACAGGTACTTACGAGCAGTTCTTC
D gene: .
V gene: TRBV28
J gene: TRBJ2-1
clone size: .

CDR3 protein: CASRGGEAQHF
CDR3 DNA: TGTGCCAGCAGGGGGGGGGAAGCCCAGCATTTT
D gene: .
V gene: TRBV12-3/TRBV12-4
J gene: TRBJ1-5
clone size: once

CDR3 protein: CASSFLGQDKDTQYF
CDR3 DNA: TGTGCCAGCAGCTTTCTTGGACAGGACAAAGATACGCAGTATTTT
D gene: TRBD1
V gene: TRBV28
J gene: TRBJ2-3
clone size: .

CDR3 protein: CSASDPLPTDTQYF
CDR3 DNA: TGCAGTGCTAGTGACCCATTACCCACAGATACGCAGTATTTT
D gene: .
V gene: TRBV20-1
J gene: TRBJ2-3
clone size: few

CDR3 protein: CATSGPPGEINNEQFF
CDR3 DNA: TGTGCCACCAGTGGCCCCCCGGGGGAGATCAACAATGAGCAGTTCTTC
D gene: .
V gene: TRBV24-1
J gene: TRBJ2-1
clone size: .

CDR3 protein: CAISPGLPDTQYF
CDR3 DNA: TGTGCCATCAGCCCGGGACTCCCAGATACGCAGTATTTT
D gene: .
V gene: TRBV10-3
J gene: TRBJ2-3
clone size: .

CDR3 protein: CSAPGGAGNEQFF
CDR3 DNA: TGCAGTGCTCCGGGGGGGGCAGGGAACGAGCAGTTCTTC
D gene: TRBD2
V gene: TRBV20-1
J gene: TRBJ2-1
clone size: .

CDR3 protein: CSAKQGTGGGEQYF
CDR3 DNA: TGCAGCGCAAAACAGGGTACGGGGGGGGGCGAGCAGTACTTC
D gene: TRBD2
V gene: TRBV29-1
J gene: TRBJ2-7
clone size: .

CDR3 protein: CSGLHSAQETQYF
CDR3 DNA: TGCAGCGGGCTTCATAGCGCGCAAGAGACCCAGTACTTC
D gene: .
V gene: TRBV29-1
J gene: TRBJ2-5
clone size: .

CDR3 protein: CASSLDGTGTGYTF
CDR3 DNA: TGCGCCAGCAGCTTGGACGGGACAGGGACCGGCTACACCTTC
D gene: TRBD1
V gene: TRBV5-1
J gene: TRBJ1-2
clone size: few

CDR3 protein: CSARGRASTDTQYF
CDR3 DNA: TGCAGTGCTAGAGGGCGGGCTAGCACAGATACGCAGTATTTT
D gene: .
V gene: TRBV20-1
J gene: TRBJ2-3
clone size: few

CDR3 protein: CASSGQGVEGYTF
CDR3 DNA: TGTGCCAGCAGTGGACAGGGTGTCGAGGGCTACACCTTC
D gene: TRBD1
V gene: TRBV2
J gene: TRBJ1-2
clone size: .

CDR3 protein: CASRRAEETQYF
CDR3 DNA: TGTGCCAGCCGGCGGGCGGAAGAGACCCAGTACTTC
D gene: .
V gene: TRBV6-6
J gene: TRBJ2-5
clone size: .

CDR3 protein: CASSLVGTSGGQETQYF
CDR3 DNA: TGTGCCAGCAGCCTCGTGGGGACTAGCGGGGGTCAAGAGACCCAGTACTTC
D gene: TRBD2
V gene: TRBV5-4
J gene: TRBJ2-5
clone size: .

CDR3 protein: CASSDRAGGDSYEQYF
CDR3 DNA: TGTGCCAGCAGCGATCGAGCGGGGGGCGACTCCTACGAGCAGTACTTC
D gene: TRBD2
V gene: TRBV3-1
J gene: TRBJ2-7
clone size: .

CDR3 protein: CASRYSGTSRGYTF
CDR3 DNA: TGTGCCAGCAGGTACTCCGGGACCTCGAGGGGCTACACCTTC
D gene: .
V gene: TRBV6-2/TRBV6-3
J gene: TRBJ1-2
clone size: .

CDR3 protein: CASNQDGRTGGYNEQFF
CDR3 DNA: TGCGCCAGCAACCAAGATGGAAGAACGGGGGGGTACAATGAGCAGTTCTTC
D gene: TRBD2
V gene: TRBV4-1
J gene: TRBJ2-1
clone size: .

CDR3 protein: CASSQTGTGTDTRYF
CDR3 DNA: TGTGCCAGCAGCCAGACGGGGACTGGCACAGATACGCGGTATTTT
D gene: .
V gene: TRBV9
J gene: TRBJ2-3
clone size: .